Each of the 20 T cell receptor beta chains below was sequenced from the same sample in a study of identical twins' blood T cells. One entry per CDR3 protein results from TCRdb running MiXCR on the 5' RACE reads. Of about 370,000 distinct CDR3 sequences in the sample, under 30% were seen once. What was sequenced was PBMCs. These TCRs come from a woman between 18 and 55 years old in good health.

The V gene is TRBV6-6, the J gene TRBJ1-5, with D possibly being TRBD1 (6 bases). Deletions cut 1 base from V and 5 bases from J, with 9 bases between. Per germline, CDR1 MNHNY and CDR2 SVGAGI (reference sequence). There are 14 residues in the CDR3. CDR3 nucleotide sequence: TGTGCCAGCAGTTACTGGGGGCAAGATCAGCCCCAGCATTTT. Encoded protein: CASSYWGQDQPQHF.

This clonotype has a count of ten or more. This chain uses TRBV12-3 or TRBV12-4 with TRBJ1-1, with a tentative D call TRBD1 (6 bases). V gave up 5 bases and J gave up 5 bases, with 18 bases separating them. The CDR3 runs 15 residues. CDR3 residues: CASSPLRRGETEAFF. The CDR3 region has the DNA TGTGCCAGCAGTCCCCTCCGCAGGGGAGAAACTGAAGCTTTCTTT.

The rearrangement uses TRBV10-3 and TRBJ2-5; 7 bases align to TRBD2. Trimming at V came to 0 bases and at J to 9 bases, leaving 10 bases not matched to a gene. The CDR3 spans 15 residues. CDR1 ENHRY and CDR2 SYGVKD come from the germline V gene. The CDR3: CAISESSIGGLPQYF. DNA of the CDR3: TGTGCCATCAGTGAGTCGAGTATCGGGGGACTACCCCAGTACTTC.

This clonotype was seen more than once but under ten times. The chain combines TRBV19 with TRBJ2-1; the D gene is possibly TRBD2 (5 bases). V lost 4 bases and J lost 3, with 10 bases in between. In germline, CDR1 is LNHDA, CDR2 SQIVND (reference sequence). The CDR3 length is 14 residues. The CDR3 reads CASSTAGDYNEQFF. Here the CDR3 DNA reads TGTGCCAGTAGTACGGCGGGCGACTACAATGAGCAGTTCTTC.

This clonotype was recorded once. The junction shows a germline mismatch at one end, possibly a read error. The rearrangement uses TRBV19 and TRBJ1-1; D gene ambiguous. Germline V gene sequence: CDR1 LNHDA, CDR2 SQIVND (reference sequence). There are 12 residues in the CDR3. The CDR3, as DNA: TGTGCCATTAGTGCGCCAGGTCCTGAAGCTTTCTTT. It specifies CAISAPGPEAFF.

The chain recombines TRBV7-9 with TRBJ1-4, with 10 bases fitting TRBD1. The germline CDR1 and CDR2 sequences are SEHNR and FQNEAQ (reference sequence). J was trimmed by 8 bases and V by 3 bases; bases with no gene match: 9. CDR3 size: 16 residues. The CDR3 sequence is CASSFQTGTGVEKLFF. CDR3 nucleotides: TGTGCCAGCAGCTTTCAGACCGGGACAGGGGTCGAAAAACTGTTTTTT.

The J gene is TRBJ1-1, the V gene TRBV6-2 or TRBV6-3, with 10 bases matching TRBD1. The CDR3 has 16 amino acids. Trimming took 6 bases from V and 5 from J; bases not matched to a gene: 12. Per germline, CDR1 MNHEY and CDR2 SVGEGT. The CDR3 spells CASRGTGDTAGTEAFF. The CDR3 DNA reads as TGTGCCAGCAGAGGGACAGGGGACACTGCAGGGACTGAAGCTTTCTTT.

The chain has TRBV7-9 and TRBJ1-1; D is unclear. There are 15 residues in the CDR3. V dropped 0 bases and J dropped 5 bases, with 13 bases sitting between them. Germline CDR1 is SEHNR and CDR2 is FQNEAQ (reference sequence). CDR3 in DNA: TGTGCCAGCAGCTTAGCCTGGGCAGTACTTACTGAAGCTTTCTTT. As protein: CASSLAWAVLTEAFF. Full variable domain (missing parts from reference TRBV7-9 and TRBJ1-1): DTGVSQNPRHKITKRGQNVTFRCDPISEHNRLYWYRQTLGQGPEFLTYFQNEAQLEKSRLLSDRFSAERPKGSFSTLEIQRTEQGDSAMYLCASSLAWAVLTEAFFGQGTRLTVV.

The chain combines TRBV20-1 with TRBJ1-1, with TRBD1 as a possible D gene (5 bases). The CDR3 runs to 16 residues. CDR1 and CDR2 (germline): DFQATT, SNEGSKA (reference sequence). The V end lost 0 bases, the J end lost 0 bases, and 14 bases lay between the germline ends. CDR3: CSARDLRRQMNTEAFF. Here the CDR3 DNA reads TGCAGTGCTAGAGATCTCAGAAGACAGATGAACACTGAAGCTTTCTTT.

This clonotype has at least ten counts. The CDR3 loop reads CSVEEHDYGYTF. The CDR3, as DNA: TGCAGCGTTGAGGAACACGACTATGGCTACACCTTC. The chain carries TRBV29-1 and TRBJ1-2; no clear D. The V gene's germline CDR1 is SQVTM and CDR2 ANQGSEA. Between the trimmed V and J ends, which lost 3 bases and 3 bases, there was a span of 8 bases. There are 12 residues in the CDR3. Complete variable domain (other parts from reference TRBV29-1 and TRBJ1-2): SAVISQKPSRDICQRGTSLTIQCQVDSQVTMMFWYRQQPGQSLTLIATANQGSEATYESGFVIDKFPISRPNLTFSTLTVSNMSPEDSSIYLCSVEEHDYGYTFGSGTRLTVV.

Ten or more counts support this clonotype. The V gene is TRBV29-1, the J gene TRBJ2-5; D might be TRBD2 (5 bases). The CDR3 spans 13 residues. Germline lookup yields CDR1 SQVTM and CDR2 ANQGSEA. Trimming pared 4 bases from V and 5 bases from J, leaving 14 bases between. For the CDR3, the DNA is TGCAGCGTTGTAGGAACGGGGTCGGAGACCCAGTACTTC. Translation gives CSVVGTGSETQYF.

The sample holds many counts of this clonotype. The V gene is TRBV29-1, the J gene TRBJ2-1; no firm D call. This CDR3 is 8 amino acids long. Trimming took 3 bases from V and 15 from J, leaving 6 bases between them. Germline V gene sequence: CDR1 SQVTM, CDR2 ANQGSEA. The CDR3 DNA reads TGCAGCGTTGAGGAAGTGTTCTTC. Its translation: CSVEEVFF.

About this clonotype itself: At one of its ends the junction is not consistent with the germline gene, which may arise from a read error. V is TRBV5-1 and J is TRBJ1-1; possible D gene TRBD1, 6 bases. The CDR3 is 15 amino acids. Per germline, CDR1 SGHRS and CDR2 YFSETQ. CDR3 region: CAGSGNSQGYTEAFF. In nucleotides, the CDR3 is TGCGCCGGCAGCGGAAATTCCCAGGGGTACACTGAAGCTTTCTTT.

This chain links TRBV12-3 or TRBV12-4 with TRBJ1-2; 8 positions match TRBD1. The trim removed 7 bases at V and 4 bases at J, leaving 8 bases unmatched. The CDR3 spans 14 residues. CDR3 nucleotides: TGTGCCAGCACCAGACAGGGGCTACCCTATGGCTACACCTTC. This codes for CASTRQGLPYGYTF.

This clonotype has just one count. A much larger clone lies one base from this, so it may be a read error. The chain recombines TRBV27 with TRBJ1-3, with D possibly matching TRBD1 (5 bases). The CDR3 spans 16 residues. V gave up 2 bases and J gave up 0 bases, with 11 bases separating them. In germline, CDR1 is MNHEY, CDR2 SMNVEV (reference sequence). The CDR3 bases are TGTGCCAGCAGTTTACTGGGGCCAAGCTCTGGAAACACCATATATTTT. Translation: CASSLLGPSSGNTIYF.

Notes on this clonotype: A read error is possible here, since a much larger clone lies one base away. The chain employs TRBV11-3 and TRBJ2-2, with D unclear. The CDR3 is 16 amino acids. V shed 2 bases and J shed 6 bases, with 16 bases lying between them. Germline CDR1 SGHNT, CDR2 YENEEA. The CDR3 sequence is CASSLTVYAIAGELFF. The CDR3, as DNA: TGTGCCAGCAGCTTAACCGTTTACGCGATCGCCGGGGAGCTGTTTTTT.

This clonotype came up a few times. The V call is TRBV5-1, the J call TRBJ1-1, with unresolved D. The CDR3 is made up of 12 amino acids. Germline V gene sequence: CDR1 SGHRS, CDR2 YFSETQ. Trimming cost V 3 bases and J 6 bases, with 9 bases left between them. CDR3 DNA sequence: TGCGCCAGCAGCTCCACCACGGCTGAAGCTTTCTTT. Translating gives CASSSTTAEAFF.

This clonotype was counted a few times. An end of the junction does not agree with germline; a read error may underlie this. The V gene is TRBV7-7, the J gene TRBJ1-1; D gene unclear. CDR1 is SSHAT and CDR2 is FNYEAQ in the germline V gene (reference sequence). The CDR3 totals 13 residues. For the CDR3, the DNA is TGTGCTAGCAGTTCGGAGACTGGATCTGAAGCTTTCTTT. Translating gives CASSSETGSEAFF.

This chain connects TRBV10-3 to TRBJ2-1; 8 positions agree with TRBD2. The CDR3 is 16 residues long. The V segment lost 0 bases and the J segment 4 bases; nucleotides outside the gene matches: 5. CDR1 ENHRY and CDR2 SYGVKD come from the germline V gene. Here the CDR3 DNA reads TGTGCCATCAGTGAGTCGGGCGGGGGGCCTTACAATGAGCAGTTCTTC. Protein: CAISESGGGPYNEQFF.

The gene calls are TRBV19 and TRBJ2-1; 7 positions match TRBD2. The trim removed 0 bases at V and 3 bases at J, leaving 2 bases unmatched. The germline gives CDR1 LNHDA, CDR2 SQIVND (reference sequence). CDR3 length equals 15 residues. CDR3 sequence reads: CASSIEAGVYNEQFF. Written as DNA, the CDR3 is TGTGCCAGTAGTATAGAGGCGGGGGTCTACAATGAGCAGTTCTTC. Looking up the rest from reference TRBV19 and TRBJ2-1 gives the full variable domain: DGGITQSPKYLFRKEGQNVTLSCEQNLNHDAMYWYRQDPGQGLRLIYYSQIVNDFQKGDIAEGYSVSREKKESFPLTVTSAQKNPTAFYLCASSIEAGVYNEQFFGPGTRLTVL.